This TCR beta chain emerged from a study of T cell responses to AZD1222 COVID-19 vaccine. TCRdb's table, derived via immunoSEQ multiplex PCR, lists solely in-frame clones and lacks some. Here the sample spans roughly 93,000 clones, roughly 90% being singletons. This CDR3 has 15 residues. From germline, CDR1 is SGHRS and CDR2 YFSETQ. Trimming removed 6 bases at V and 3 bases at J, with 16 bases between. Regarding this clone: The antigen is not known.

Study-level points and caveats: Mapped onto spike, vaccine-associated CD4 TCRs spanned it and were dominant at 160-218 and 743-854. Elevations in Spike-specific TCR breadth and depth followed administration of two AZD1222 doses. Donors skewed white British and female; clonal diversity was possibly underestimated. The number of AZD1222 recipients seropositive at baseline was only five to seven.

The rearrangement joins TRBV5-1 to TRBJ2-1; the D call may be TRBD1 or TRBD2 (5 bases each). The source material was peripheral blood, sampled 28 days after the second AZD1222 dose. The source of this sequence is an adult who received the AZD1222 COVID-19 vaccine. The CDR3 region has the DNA TGCGCCAGCACCCCGGTGGGGGACCACTACAATGAGCAGTTCTTC. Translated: CASTPVGDHYNEQFF.